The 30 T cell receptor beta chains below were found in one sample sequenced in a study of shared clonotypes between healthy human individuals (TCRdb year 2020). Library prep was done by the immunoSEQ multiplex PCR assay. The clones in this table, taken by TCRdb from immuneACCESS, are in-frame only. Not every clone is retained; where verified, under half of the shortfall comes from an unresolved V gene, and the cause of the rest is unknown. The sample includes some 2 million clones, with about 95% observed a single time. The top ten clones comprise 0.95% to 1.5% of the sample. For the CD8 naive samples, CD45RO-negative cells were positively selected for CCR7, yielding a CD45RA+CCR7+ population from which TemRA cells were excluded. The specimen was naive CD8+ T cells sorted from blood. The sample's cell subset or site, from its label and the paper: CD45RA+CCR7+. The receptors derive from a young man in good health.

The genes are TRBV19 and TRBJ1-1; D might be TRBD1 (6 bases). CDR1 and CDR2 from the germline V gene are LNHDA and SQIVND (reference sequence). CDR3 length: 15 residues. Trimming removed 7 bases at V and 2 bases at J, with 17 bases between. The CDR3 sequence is CASNLEGGSNTEAFF. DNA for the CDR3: TGTGCCAGTAACCTGGAGGGGGGCTCCAACACTGAAGCTTTCTTT.

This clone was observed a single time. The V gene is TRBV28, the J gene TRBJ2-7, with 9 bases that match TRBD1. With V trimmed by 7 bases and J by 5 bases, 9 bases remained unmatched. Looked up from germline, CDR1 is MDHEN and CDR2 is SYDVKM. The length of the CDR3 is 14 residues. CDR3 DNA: TGTGCCAGCACCACTACCGGGACAGGGAACGAGCAGTACTTC. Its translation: CASTTTGTGNEQYF.

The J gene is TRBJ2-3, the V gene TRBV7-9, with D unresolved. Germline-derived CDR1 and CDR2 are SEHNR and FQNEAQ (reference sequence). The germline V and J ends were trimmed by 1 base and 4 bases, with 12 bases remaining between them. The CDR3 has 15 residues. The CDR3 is CASSLDPSFSDTQYF. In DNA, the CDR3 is TGTGCCAGCAGCTTAGACCCCTCTTTTTCAGATACGCAGTATTTT. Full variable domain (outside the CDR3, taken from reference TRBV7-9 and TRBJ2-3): DTGVSQNPRHKITKRGQNVTFRCDPISEHNRLYWYRQTLGQGPEFLTYFQNEAQLEKSRLLSDRFSAERPKGSFSTLEIQRTEQGDSAMYLCASSLDPSFSDTQYFGPGTRLTVL.

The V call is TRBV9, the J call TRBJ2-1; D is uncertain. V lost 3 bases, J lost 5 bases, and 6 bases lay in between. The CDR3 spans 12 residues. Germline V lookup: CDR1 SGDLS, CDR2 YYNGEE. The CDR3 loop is CASSEQNNEQFF. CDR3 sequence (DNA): TGTGCCAGCAGCGAACAGAACAATGAGCAGTTCTTC.

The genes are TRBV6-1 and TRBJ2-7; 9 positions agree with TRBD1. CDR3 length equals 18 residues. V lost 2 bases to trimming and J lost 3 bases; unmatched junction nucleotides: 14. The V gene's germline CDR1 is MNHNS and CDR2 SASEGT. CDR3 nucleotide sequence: TGTGCCAGCAGTGAAAGTGGGACAGGGCATACCTACTTCTACGAGCAGTACTTC. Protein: CASSESGTGHTYFYEQYF.

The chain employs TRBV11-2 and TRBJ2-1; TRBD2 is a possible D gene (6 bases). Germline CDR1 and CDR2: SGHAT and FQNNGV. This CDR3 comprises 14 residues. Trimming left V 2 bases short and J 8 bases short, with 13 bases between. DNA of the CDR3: TGTGCCAGCAGCTTAAGGGGTAGGGACTATGAGCAGTTCTTC. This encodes CASSLRGRDYEQFF. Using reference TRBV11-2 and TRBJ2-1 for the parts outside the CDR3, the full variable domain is EAGVAQSPRYKIIEKRQSVAFWCNPISGHATLYWYQQILGQGPKLLIQFQNNGVVDDSQLPKDRFSAERLKGVDSTLKIQPAKLEDSAVYLCASSLRGRDYEQFFGPGTRLTVL.

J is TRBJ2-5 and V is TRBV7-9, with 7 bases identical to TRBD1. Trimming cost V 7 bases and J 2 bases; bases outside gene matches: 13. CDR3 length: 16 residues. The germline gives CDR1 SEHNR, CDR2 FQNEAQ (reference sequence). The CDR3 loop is CASTVWLQGVQETQYF. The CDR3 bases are TGTGCCAGCACCGTATGGTTGCAGGGGGTTCAAGAGACCCAGTACTTC.

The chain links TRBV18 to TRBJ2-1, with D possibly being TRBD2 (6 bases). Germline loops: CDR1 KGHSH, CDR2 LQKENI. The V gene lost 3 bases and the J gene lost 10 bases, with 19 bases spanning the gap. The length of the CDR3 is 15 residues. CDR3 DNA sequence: TGTGCCAGCTCACCGGGGACTTTAAGTAAGGGGGAGCAGTTCTTC. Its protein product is CASSPGTLSKGEQFF.

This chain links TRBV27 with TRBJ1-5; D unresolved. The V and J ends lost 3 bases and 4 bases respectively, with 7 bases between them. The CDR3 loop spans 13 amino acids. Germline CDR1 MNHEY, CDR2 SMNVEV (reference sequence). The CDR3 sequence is CASSFSVNQPQHF. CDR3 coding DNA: TGTGCCAGCAGTTTTTCCGTAAATCAGCCCCAGCATTTT.

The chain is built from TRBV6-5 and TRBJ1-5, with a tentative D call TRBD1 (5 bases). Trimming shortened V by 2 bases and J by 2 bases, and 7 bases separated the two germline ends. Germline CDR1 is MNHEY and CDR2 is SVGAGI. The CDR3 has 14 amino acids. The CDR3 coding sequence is TGTGCCAGCAGTTACAGGGGACGCAATCAGCCCCAGCATTTT. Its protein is CASSYRGRNQPQHF.

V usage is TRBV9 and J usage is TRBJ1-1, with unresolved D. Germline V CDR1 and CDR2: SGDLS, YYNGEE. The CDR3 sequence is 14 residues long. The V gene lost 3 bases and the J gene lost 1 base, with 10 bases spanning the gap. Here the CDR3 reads CASSAYGGNTEAFF. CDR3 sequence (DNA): TGTGCCAGCAGCGCATACGGAGGGAACACTGAAGCTTTCTTT.

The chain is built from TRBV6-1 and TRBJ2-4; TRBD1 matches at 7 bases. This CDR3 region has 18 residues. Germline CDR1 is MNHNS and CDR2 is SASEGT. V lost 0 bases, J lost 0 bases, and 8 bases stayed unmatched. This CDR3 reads CASSEALWDRLAKNIQYF. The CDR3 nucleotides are TGTGCCAGCAGTGAAGCGTTGTGGGACAGACTAGCCAAAAACATTCAGTACTTC.

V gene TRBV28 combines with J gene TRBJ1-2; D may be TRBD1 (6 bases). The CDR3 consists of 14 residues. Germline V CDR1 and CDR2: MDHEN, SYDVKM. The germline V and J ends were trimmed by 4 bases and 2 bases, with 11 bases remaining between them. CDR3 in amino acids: CASSSLDSNYGYTF. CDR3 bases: TGTGCCAGCAGTTCCTTGGACAGCAACTATGGCTACACCTTC.

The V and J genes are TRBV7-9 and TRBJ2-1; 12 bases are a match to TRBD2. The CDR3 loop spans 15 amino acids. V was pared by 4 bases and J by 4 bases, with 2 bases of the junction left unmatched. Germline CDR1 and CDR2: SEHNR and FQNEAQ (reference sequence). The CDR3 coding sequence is TGTGCCAGCAGCTGGACTAGCGGGACTTACAATGAGCAGTTCTTC. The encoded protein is CASSWTSGTYNEQFF. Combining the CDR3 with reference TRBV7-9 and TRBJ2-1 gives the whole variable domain DTGVSQNPRHKITKRGQNVTFRCDPISEHNRLYWYRQTLGQGPEFLTYFQNEAQLEKSRLLSDRFSAERPKGSFSTLEIQRTEQGDSAMYLCASSWTSGTYNEQFFGPGTRLTVL.

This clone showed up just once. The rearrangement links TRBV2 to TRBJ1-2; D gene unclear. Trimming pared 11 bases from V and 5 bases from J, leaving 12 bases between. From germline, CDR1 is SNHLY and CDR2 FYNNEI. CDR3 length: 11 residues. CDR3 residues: CAPMETYGYTF. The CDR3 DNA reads TGTGCCCCAATGGAGACTTATGGCTACACCTTC. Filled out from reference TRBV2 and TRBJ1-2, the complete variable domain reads EPEVTQTPSHQVTQMGQEVILRCVPISNHLYFYWYRQILGQKVEFLVSFYNNEISEKSEIFDDQFSVERPDGSNFTLKIRSTKLEDSAMYFCAPMETYGYTFGSGTRLTVV.

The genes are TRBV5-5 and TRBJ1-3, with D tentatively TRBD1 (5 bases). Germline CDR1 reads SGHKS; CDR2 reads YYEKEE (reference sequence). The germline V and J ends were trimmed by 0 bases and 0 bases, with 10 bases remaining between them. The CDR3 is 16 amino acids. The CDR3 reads CASSLEGLYSGNTIYF. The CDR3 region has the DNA TGTGCCAGCAGCTTGGAGGGACTGTACTCTGGAAACACCATATATTTT.

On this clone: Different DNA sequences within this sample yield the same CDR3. The CDR3 region has the DNA TGTGCCAGCAGCTCTAGCGGGAGGACAGATACGCAGTATTTT. Translation: CASSSSGRTDTQYF. The rearrangement links TRBV13 to TRBJ2-3, with 11 positions matching TRBD2. V shed 4 bases, J shed 3 bases, and the junction held 0 bases outside the gene matches. The germline CDR1 and CDR2 sequences are PRHDT and FYEKMQ (reference sequence). The CDR3 is made up of 14 amino acids.

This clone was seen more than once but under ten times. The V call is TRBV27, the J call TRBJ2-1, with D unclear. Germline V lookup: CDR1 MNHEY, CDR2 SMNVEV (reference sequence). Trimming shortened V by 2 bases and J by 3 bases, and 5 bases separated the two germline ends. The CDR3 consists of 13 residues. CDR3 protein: CASSLNYYNEQFF. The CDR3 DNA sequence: TGTGCCAGCAGTTTAAACTACTACAATGAGCAGTTCTTC.

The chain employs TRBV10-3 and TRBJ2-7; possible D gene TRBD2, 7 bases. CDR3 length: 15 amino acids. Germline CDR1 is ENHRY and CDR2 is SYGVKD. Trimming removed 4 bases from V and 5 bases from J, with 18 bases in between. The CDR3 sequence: CAISGGGQGEDEQYF. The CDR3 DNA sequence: TGTGCCATCAGTGGGGGGGGACAAGGAGAGGACGAGCAGTACTTC.

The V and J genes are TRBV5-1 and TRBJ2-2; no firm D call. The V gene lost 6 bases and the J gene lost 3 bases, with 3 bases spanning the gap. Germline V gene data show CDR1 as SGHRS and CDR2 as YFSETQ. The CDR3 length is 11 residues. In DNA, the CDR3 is TGCGCCAGCACCTACACCGGGGAGCTGTTTTTT. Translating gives CASTYTGELFF.

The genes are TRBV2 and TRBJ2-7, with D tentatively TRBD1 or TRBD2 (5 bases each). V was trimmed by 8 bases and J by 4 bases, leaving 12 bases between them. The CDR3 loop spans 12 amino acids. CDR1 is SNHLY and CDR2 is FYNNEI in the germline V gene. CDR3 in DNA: TGTGCCAGCGCTGGGGGTGGGTACGAGCAGTACTTC. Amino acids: CASAGGGYEQYF.

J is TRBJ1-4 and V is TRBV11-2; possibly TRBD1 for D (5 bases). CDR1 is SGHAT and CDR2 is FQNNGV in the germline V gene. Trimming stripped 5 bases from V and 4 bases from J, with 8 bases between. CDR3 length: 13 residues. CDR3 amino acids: CASSHGHNEKLFF. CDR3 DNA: TGTGCCAGCAGCCACGGACATAATGAAAAACTGTTTTTT.

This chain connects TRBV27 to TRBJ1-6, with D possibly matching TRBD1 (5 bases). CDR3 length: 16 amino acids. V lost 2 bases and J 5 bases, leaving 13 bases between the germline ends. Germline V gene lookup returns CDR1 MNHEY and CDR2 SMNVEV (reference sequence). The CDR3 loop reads CASSLVGGLNNSPLHF. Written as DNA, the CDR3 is TGTGCCAGCAGTTTAGTGGGGGGACTCAATAATTCACCCCTCCACTTT.

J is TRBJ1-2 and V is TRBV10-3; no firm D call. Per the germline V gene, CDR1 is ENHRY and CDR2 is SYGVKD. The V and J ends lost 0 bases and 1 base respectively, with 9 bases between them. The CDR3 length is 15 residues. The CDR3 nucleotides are TGTGCCATCAGTGAGTCTGAAGGGCGTAACTATGGCTACACCTTC. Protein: CAISESEGRNYGYTF.

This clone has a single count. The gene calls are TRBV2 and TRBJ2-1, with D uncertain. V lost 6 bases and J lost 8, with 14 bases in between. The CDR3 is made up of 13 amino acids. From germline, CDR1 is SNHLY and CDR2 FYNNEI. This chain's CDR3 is CASRELSGHEQFF. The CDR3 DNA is TGTGCCAGCAGGGAGCTTAGTGGCCATGAGCAGTTCTTC.

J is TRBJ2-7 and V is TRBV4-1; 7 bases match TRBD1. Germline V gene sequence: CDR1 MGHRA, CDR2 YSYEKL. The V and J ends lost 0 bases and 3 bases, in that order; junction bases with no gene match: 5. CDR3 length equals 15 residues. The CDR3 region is CASSQENRGYYEQYF. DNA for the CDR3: TGCGCCAGCAGCCAAGAGAACAGGGGCTACTACGAGCAGTACTTC.

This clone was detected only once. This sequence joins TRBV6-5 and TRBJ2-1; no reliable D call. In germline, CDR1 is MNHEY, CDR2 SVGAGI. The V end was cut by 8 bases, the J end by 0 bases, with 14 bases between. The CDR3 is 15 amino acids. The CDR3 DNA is TGTGCCAGCCGCCCCGTGGGAAACTCCTACAATGAGCAGTTCTTC. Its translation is CASRPVGNSYNEQFF.

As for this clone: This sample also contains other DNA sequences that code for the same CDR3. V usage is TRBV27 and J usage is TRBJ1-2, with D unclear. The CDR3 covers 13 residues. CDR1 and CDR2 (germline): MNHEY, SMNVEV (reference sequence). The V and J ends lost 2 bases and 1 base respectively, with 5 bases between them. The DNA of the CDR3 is TGTGCCAGCAGTTTAGCGGGTAACTATGGCTACACCTTC. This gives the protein CASSLAGNYGYTF.

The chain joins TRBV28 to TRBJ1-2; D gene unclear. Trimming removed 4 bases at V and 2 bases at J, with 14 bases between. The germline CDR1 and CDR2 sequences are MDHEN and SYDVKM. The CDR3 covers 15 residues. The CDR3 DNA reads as TGTGCCAGCAGTTCGGGCCCAGTGCCCAACTATGGCTACACCTTC. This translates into CASSSGPVPNYGYTF.

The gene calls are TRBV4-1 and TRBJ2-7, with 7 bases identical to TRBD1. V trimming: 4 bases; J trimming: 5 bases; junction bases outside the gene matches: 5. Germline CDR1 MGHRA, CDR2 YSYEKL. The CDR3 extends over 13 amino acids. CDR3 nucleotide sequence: TGCGCCAGCAGCCTGACAGGGTGGGACGAGCAGTACTTC. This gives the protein CASSLTGWDEQYF.